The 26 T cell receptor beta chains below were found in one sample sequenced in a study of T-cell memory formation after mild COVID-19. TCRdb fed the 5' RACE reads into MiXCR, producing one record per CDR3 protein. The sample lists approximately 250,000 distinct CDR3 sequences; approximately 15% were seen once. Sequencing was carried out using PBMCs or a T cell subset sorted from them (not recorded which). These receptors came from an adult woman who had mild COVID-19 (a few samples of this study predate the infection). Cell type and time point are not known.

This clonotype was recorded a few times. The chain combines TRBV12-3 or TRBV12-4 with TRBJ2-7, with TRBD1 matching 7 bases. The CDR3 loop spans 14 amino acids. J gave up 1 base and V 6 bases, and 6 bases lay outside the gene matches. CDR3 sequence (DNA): TGTGCCAGCAGGTCGGGACAGAGTTCCTACGAGCAGTACTTC. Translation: CASRSGQSSYEQYF.

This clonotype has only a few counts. The DNA of the CDR3 is TGTGCCAGCAGCCCCGGGGGGCTGAAGGACATTCAGTACTTC. It is translated as CASSPGGLKDIQYF. The genes are TRBV12-3 or TRBV12-4 and TRBJ2-4, with D possibly TRBD2 on 7 matching bases. This CDR3 is 14 amino acids long. V gave up 6 bases and J gave up 8 bases, with 17 bases separating them.

CDR3 sequence: CASSPLSGRTDTQYF. CDR3 in DNA: TGTGCCAGCTCACCTTTATCCGGACGCACAGATACGCAGTATTTT. The chain links TRBV18 to TRBJ2-3; D gene ambiguous. V lost 3 bases, J lost 1 base, and 11 bases lay in between. CDR3 length: 15 residues. Germline V lookup: CDR1 KGHSH, CDR2 LQKENI.

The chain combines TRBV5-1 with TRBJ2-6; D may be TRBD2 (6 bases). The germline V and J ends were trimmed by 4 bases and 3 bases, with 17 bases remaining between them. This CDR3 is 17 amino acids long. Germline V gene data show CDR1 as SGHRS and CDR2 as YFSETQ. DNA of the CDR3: TGCGCCAGCAGCCCGGGACTTGGCGGTGGTGGGGCCAACGTCCTGACTTTC. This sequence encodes CASSPGLGGGGANVLTF.

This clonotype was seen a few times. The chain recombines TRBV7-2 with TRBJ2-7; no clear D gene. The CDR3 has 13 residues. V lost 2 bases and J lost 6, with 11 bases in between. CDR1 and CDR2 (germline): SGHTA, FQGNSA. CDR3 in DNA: TGTGCCAGCAGCTTACATGGTGTGGGCGAGCAGTACTTC. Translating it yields CASSLHGVGEQYF.

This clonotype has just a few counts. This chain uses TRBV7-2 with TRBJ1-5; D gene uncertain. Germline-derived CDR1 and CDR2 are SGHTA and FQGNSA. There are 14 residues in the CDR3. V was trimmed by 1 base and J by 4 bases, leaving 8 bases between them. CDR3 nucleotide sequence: TGTGCCAGCAGCTTAGGCGCCCTAAATCAGCCCCAGCATTTT. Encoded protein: CASSLGALNQPQHF.

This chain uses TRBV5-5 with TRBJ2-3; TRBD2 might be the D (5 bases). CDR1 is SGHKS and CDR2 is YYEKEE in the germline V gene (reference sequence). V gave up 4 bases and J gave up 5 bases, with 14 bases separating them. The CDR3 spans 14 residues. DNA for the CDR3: TGTGCCAGCAGCGAGGGCCATCCCCAAGATACGCAGTATTTT. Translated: CASSEGHPQDTQYF.

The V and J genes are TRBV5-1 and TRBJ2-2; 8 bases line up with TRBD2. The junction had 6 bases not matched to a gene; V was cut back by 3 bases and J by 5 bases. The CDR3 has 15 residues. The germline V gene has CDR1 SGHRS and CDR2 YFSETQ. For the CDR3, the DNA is TGCGCCAGCAGCTCCGGGGGGGCAGGTACCGGGGAGCTGTTTTTT. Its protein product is CASSSGGAGTGELFF.

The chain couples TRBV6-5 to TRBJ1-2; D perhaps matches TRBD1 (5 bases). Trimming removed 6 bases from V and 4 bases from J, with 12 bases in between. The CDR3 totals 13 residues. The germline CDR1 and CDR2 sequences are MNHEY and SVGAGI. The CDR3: CASRPRATYGYTF. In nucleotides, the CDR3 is TGTGCCAGCAGACCCAGGGCCACCTATGGCTACACCTTC.

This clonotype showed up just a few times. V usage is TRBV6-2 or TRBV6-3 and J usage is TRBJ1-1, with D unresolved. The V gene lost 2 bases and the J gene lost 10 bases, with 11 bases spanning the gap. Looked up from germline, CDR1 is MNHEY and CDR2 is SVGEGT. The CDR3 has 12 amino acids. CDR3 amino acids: CASSYPGPVAFF. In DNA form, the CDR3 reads TGTGCCAGCAGTTACCCGGGTCCCGTAGCTTTCTTT.

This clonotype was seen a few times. The CDR3 sequence: CASSEGRRYEQYF. The CDR3 region has the DNA TGTGCCAGTAGTGAGGGGCGCAGGTACGAGCAGTACTTC. The chain uses TRBV19 and TRBJ2-7; the D call may be TRBD1 or TRBD2 (5 bases each). CDR1 and CDR2 (germline): LNHDA, SQIVND (reference sequence). V lost 5 bases and J lost 4, with 12 bases in between. The CDR3 is made up of 13 amino acids.

DNA of the CDR3: TGCGCCAGCAGCTTGGTCCCAGCCGGGAAAAACATTCAGTACTTC. Translating it yields CASSLVPAGKNIQYF. The chain couples TRBV5-1 to TRBJ2-4, with unresolved D. Germline CDR1 is SGHRS and CDR2 is YFSETQ. The CDR3 spans 15 residues. Trimming took off 0 bases at V and 4 bases at J, with 11 bases between the two ends.

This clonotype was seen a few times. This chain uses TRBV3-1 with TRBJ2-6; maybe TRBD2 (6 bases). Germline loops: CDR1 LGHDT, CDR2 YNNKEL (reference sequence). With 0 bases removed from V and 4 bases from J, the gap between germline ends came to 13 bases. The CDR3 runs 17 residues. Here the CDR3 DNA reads TGTGCCAGCAGCCAAGAATTCCGGCGGGGAGGGGCCAACGTCCTGACTTTC. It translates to CASSQEFRRGGANVLTF.

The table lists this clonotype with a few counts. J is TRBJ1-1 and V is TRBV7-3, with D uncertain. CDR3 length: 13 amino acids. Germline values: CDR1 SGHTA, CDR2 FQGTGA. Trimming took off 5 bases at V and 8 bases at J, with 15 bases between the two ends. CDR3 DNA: TGTGCCAGCAGCCCCGGTTCGAACAGAGAAGCTTTCTTT. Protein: CASSPGSNREAFF.

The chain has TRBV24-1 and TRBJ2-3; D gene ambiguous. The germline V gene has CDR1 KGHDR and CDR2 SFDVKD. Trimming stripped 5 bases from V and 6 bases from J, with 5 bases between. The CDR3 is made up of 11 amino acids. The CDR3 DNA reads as TGTGCCACCAGTGTTCGGGATACGCAGTATTTT. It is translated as CATSVRDTQYF.

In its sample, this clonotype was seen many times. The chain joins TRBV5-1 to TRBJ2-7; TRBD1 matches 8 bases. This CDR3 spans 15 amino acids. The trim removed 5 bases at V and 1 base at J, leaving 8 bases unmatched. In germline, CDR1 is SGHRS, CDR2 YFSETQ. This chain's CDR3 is CASRFRDRSSYEQYF. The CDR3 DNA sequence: TGCGCCAGCAGATTCCGGGACAGGTCGTCCTACGAGCAGTACTTC. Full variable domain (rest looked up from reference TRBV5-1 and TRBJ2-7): KAGVTQTPRYLIKTRGQQVTLSCSPISGHRSVSWYQQTPGQGLQFLFEYFSETQRNKGNFPGRFSGRQFSNSRSEMNVSTLELGDSALYLCASRFRDRSSYEQYFGPGTRLTVT.

The CDR3 DNA is TGTGCCAGCAGTCGACAGGGGGTAGGTCAGCCCCAGCATTTT. Protein product: CASSRQGVGQPQHF. V is TRBV6-6 and J is TRBJ1-5; 9 bases align to TRBD1. This CDR3 contains 14 residues. Germline CDR1 and CDR2: MNHNY and SVGAGI (reference sequence). The ends lost 5 bases at V and 6 bases at J; junction bases unmatched: 5.

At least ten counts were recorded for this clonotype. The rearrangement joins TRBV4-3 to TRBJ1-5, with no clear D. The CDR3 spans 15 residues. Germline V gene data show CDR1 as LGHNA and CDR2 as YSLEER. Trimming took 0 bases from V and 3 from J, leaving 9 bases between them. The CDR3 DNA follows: TGCGCCAGCAGCCAAGATTACAGTTCCAATCAGCCCCAGCATTTT. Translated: CASSQDYSSNQPQHF.

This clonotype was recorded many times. Here the CDR3 DNA reads TGCGCCAGCAGCCAAAAGGGACATGAACCGGGTAGGAATCAGCCCCAGCATTTT. This gives the protein CASSQKGHEPGRNQPQHF. The V gene is TRBV4-1, the J gene TRBJ1-5; possible D gene TRBD1, 6 bases. CDR3 length: 18 residues. Trimming pared 2 bases from V and 4 bases from J, leaving 21 bases between. Germline CDR1 MGHRA, CDR2 YSYEKL.

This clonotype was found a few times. The CDR3 region has the DNA TGTGCCACCAGCAGTCCCTCCGGCGAGCAGTACTTC. Translating it yields CATSSPSGEQYF. The chain links TRBV15 to TRBJ2-7; D gene uncertain. The germline V gene has CDR1 LNHNV and CDR2 YYDKDF (reference sequence). The CDR3 runs to 12 residues. V was trimmed by 3 bases and J by 6 bases, leaving 9 bases between them.

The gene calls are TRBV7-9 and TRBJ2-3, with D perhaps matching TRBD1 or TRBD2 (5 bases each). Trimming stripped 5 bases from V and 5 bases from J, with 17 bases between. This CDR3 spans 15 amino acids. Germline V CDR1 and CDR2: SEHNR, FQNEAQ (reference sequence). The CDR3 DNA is TGTGCCAGCAGCCAGTACGGGGAAAGGGGAGATACGCAGTATTTT. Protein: CASSQYGERGDTQYF.

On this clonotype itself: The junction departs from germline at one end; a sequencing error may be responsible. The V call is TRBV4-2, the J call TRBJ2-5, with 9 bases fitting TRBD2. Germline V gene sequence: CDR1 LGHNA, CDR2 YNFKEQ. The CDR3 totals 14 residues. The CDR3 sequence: CASSQTAGGETQYF. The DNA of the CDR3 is TGTGCCAGCAGCCAAACAGCGGGGGGAGAGACACAGTACTTC.

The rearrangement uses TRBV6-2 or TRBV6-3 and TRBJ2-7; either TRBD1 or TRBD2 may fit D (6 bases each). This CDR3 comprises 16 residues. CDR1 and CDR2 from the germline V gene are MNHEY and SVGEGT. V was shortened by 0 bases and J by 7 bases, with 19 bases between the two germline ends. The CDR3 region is CASSYSGSRGRGEQYF. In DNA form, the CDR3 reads TGTGCCAGCAGTTACTCGGGGTCCCGGGGGCGCGGTGAGCAGTACTTC.

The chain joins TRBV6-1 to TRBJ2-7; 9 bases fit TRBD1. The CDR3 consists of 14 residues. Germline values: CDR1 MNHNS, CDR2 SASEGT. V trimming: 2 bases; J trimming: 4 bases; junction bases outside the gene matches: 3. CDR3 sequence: CASSEKDRGYEQYF. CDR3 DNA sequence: TGTGCCAGCAGTGAAAAGGACAGGGGTTACGAGCAGTACTTC.

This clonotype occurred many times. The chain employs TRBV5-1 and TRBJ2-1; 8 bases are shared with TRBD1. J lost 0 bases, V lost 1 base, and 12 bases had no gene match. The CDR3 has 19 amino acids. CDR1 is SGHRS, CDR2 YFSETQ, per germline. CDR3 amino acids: CASSLKVGRGHSSYNEQFF. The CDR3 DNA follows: TGCGCCAGCAGCTTGAAGGTGGGCAGGGGGCACAGCTCCTACAATGAGCAGTTCTTC. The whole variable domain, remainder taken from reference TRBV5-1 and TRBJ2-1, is KAGVTQTPRYLIKTRGQQVTLSCSPISGHRSVSWYQQTPGQGLQFLFEYFSETQRNKGNFPGRFSGRQFSNSRSEMNVSTLELGDSALYLCASSLKVGRGHSSYNEQFFGPGTRLTVL.

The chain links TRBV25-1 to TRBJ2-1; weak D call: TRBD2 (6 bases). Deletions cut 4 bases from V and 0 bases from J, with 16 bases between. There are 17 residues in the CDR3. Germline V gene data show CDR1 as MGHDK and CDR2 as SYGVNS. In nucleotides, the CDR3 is TGTGCCAGCAGTGCCCAACTAGCAGACAGCTCCTACAATGAGCAGTTCTTC. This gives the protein CASSAQLADSSYNEQFF.